This T cell receptor (beta chain) emerged from a study of a mutant IDH1 vaccine in newly diagnosed glioma. Study-wide background: Before enrollment, patients got radiotherapy alone, temozolomide alone, or mostly the combination.

Losses at the gene ends were 3 bases for V and 8 bases for J; bases not matched to a gene: 3. The CDR3 spans 14 residues. The germline CDR1 and CDR2 sequences are SGHNT and YYREEE (reference sequence). The repertoire was sequenced with immunoSEQ multiplex PCR; TCRdb's copy has only in-frame clones and lacks some. Found here are over 45,000 clones, about nine tenths of them singletons; the top ten hold about 2.5%. Time point indicated: baseline, week 1 (first vaccination visit). Treatment noted: pre-vaccination baseline after standard-of-care therapy. Study observations and caveats: Pseudoprogression seemed unrelated to changes in top peripheral T cell clonotypes.

Concerning this clone: The antigen remains undetermined.

The sequence was obtained from a man aged 45-65 years with glioma. The rearrangement links TRBV5-4 to TRBJ2-1, with TRBD2 matching over 12 bases. The sample here was PBMCs, taken from a glioma patient treated with radiotherapy, temozolomide or both. The CDR3: CASSWTSGVYEQFF. In nucleotides, the CDR3 is TGTGCCAGCAGCTGGACTAGCGGGGTTTATGAGCAGTTCTTC. Supplemented by reference TRBV5-4 and TRBJ2-1, the full variable domain reads ETGVTQSPTHLIKTRGQQVTLRCSSQSGHNTVSWYQQALGQGPQFIFQYYREEENGRGNFPPRFSGLQFPNYSSELNVNALELDDSALYLCASSWTSGVYEQFFGPGTRLTVL.